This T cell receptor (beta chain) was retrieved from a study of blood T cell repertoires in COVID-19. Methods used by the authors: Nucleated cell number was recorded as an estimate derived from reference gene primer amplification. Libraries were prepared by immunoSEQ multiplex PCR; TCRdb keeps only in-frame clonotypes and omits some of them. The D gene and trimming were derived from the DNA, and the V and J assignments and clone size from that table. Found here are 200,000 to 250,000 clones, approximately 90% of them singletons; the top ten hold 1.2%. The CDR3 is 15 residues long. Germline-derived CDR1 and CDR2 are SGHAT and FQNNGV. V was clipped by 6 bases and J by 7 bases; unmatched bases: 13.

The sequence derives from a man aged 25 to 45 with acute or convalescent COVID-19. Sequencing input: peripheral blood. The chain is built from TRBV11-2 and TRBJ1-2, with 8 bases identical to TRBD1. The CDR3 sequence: CASSPHSWTGSGYTF. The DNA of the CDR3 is TGTGCCAGCAGTCCTCATTCATGGACAGGGAGTGGCTACACCTTC.